Many counts were recorded for the clone carrying this T cell receptor (beta chain). Antigen specificity is unknown. This sample was included in a study of T-cell reconstitution after alpha-beta-depleted transplantation in children. Overall study findings and caveats: Among T cells one year after transplant, newly produced cells accounted for most counts and diversity. Several hundred expanded graft clones reportedly were the source of alpha-beta T cells about two months after transplant.

Germline lookup yields CDR1 DFQATT and CDR2 SNEGSKA (reference sequence). V was pared by 5 bases and J by 1 base, with 10 bases between. The CDR3 covers 13 residues. This sample's TCRbeta library carried unique molecular identifier barcodes. TCRdb re-called the PCR reads with MiXCR, one entry per CDR3 protein. In the table there are 100,000 to 120,000 distinct CDR3 sequences, 5.5% to 6.5% of which are singletons. The sequence derives from a male patient under 10 years old who had a stem cell transplant for acute lymphoblastic leukemia, so the T cells may come from the graft donor. This chain joins TRBV20-1 and TRBJ2-3; no clear D gene. Sequencing used PBMCs, mostly from graft donor cells, obtained 360 days after TCRalphabeta/CD19-depleted stem cell transplant. Here the CDR3 DNA reads TGCAGTGCTTGGATCCCGGGCACAGATACGCAGTATTTT. Encoded protein: CSAWIPGTDTQYF.